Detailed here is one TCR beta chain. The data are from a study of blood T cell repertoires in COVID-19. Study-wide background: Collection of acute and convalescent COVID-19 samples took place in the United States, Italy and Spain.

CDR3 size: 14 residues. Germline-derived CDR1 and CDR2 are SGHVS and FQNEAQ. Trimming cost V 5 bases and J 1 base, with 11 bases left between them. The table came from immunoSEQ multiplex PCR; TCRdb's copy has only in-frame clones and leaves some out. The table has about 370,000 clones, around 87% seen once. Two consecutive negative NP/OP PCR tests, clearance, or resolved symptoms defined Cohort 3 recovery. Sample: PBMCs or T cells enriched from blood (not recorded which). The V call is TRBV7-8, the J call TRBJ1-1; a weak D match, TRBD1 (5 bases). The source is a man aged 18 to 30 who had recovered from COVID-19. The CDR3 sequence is CASSPHGGNTEAFF. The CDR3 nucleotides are TGTGCCAGCAGCCCACACGGGGGGAACACTGAAGCTTTCTTT. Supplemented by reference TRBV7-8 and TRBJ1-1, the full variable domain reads GAGVSQSPRYKVAKRGQDVALRCDPISGHVSLFWYQQALGQGPEFLTYFQNEAQLDKSGLPSDRFFAERPEGSVSTLKIQRTQQEDSAVYLCASSPHGGNTEAFFGQGTRLTVV.